Given below is one TCR beta chain in context. This sample is drawn from a study of blood T cell repertoires in COVID-19. Sequencing was performed with immunoSEQ multiplex PCR; in TCRdb, only in-frame clones are kept and a portion is missing. This sample has under 170,000 clones, with more than 80% found just once. The germline gives CDR1 MNHEY, CDR2 SVGAGI. The CDR3 extends over 13 amino acids. Trimming took 8 bases from V and 1 from J, leaving 12 bases between them. The specimen sequenced was peripheral blood. The V and J genes are TRBV6-5 and TRBJ2-7; D call uncertain. This clonotype was obtained from a man in his 70s with acute or convalescent COVID-19. This chain's CDR3 is CASLPGFSYEQYF. The CDR3 nucleotides read TGTGCCAGCCTCCCCGGGTTTTCCTACGAGCAGTACTTC.